This entry is about one T cell receptor (beta chain). Its antigen remains unknown. The data stem from a study of shared clonotypes between healthy human individuals. Turning to the study itself: The donor pool was made up of two women and a few men aged 18 to 49.

Study-level results: Non-shared clonotypes had lower generation probabilities than those shared by all four donors. Represented diversity (both genetic and exposure-history) was limited by the small number of donors.

It was into CD45RA+ naive and CD45RA-negative memory subsets that the CD4+ cells were split. J was trimmed by 5 bases and V by 1 base; bases with no gene match: 4. This CDR3 comprises 14 residues. CDR1 and CDR2 (germline): SGHTA, FQGNSA. This table comes from immunoSEQ multiplex PCR, and its TCRdb copy is limited to in-frame clones, with some not included. The sample includes about 2.3 million clones, 93% seen only once; the top ten take about 0.39%. The sample comprised naive CD4+ T cells from PBMCs. Documented subset: CD45RA+ positively selected. The receptor was isolated from a man younger than 35 in good health. Some clones in this sample may be carry-over from other donors' samples. J is TRBJ1-2 and V is TRBV7-2, with TRBD1 identical over 7 bases. CDR3 coding DNA: TGTGCCAGCAGCTTAGTCCCGGGACAGTATGGCTACACCTTC. It specifies CASSLVPGQYGYTF.